A single sample is the source of the 31 T cell receptor beta chains below, sequenced in a study of blood T cell repertoires in COVID-19. Profiled with immunoSEQ multiplex PCR; TCRdb holds only in-frame clones, not every one. This sample has roughly 50,000 clones, with roughly 90% found just once. Material for sequencing was peripheral blood. These receptors were collected from a human donor in a cohort sampled during active COVID-19.

This chain uses TRBV7-9 with TRBJ2-5; 9 nucleotides line up with TRBD1. V shed 0 bases, J shed 5 bases, and the junction held 4 bases outside the gene matches. The germline CDR1 and CDR2 sequences are SEHNR and FQNEAQ (reference sequence). This CDR3 has 15 residues. CDR3 loop: CASSLAGQGGETQYF. CDR3 in DNA: TGTGCCAGCAGCTTAGCGGGACAGGGCGGGGAGACCCAGTACTTC.

The J gene is TRBJ2-7, the V gene TRBV5-1, with 7 bases fitting TRBD1. V shed 2 bases and J 0 bases; nucleotides not matched to a gene: 2. The CDR3 runs to 14 residues. Germline assignment: CDR1 SGHRS and CDR2 YFSETQ. The CDR3 DNA is TGCGCCAGCAGCTTAGGGGACAGCTCCTACGAGCAGTACTTC. Translating it yields CASSLGDSSYEQYF.

The rearrangement uses TRBV3-1 (or the pseudogene TRBV3-2) and TRBJ2-3, with TRBD2 matching over 16 bases. The CDR3 sequence is 17 residues long. The germline gives CDR1 LGHDT, CDR2 YNNKEL (reference sequence). The trim removed 2 bases at V and 4 bases at J, leaving 3 bases unmatched. The CDR3: CASSQPGTSGGADTQYF. CDR3 DNA sequence: TGTGCCAGCAGCCAACCCGGGACTAGCGGGGGGGCAGATACGCAGTATTTT.

The chain links TRBV7-6 to TRBJ2-1; perhaps TRBD1 as D (6 bases). This CDR3 region has 16 residues. V lost 2 bases and J 7 bases, leaving 18 bases between the germline ends. The germline gives CDR1 SGHVS, CDR2 FNYEAQ. Here the CDR3 reads CASSLWVTGKLNEQFF. The CDR3, as DNA: TGTGCCAGCAGCTTATGGGTGACAGGAAAGCTAAATGAGCAGTTCTTC.

CDR3 region: CASSLDSSSGGRTDTQYF. DNA of the CDR3: TGTGCCAGCAGCTTGGACAGCTCTAGCGGGGGGCGCACAGATACGCAGTATTTT. The chain carries TRBV5-5 and TRBJ2-3; 11 nucleotides line up with TRBD2. The CDR3 has 18 amino acids. The germline V gene has CDR1 SGHKS and CDR2 YYEKEE (reference sequence). The V gene end was trimmed by 0 bases and the J gene end by 1 base; junction bases not matched to a gene: 7.

This chain connects TRBV28 to TRBJ1-2, with 7 nucleotides matching TRBD1. Looked up from germline, CDR1 is MDHEN and CDR2 is SYDVKM. CDR3 length: 15 residues. V lost 5 bases, J lost 8 bases, and 14 bases stayed unmatched. Written as DNA, the CDR3 is TGTGCCAGCAGTCGTGTCGACAGGGAACGGTGGGGCTACACCTTC. Protein: CASSRVDRERWGYTF.

This chain links TRBV12-3 or TRBV12-4 with TRBJ1-2; tentative D call: TRBD1 (5 bases). The CDR3 contains 13 residues. The ends were cut back, 7 bases at V and 2 bases at J, with 11 bases in the middle. The CDR3 spells CASTGWENYGYTF. The CDR3 DNA reads TGTGCCAGCACAGGGTGGGAAAACTATGGCTACACCTTC.

The chain couples TRBV19 to TRBJ2-5; D is unresolved. The length of the CDR3 is 14 residues. Trimming took off 6 bases at V and 4 bases at J, with 15 bases between the two ends. The germline gives CDR1 LNHDA, CDR2 SQIVND (reference sequence). CDR3 protein: CASSTFGSRETQYF. In DNA, the CDR3 is TGTGCCAGTAGCACGTTCGGTTCACGAGAGACCCAGTACTTC.

V and J are TRBV6-5 and TRBJ1-1; 8 nucleotides agree with TRBD1. After removal of 4 bases from V and 6 bases from J, the junction contained 10 bases not matched to a gene. Germline assignment: CDR1 MNHEY and CDR2 SVGAGI. This CDR3 spans 15 amino acids. The DNA of the CDR3 is TGTGCCAGCAGTTGGATGGACAGGGAGGTATCTGAAGCTTTCTTT. As protein: CASSWMDREVSEAFF.

The chain has TRBV4-1 and TRBJ1-4, with unresolved D. This CDR3 is built from 16 residues. CDR1 MGHRA and CDR2 YSYEKL come from the germline V gene. V lost 4 bases, J lost 10 bases, and 22 bases lay in between. The CDR3 nucleotides read TGCGCCAGCAGCCCCGCCCCCGTCGGGGTATTCGGAAAACTGTTTTTT. Its translation is CASSPAPVGVFGKLFF.

V gene TRBV6-5 combines with J gene TRBJ2-7; TRBD1 agrees at 10 bases. This CDR3 is built from 15 residues. V was clipped by 8 bases and J by 3 bases; unmatched bases: 10. The V gene's germline CDR1 is MNHEY and CDR2 SVGAGI. CDR3 sequence: CASSRGGQGVYEQYF. The DNA of the CDR3 is TGTGCCAGCTCTCGTGGCGGACAGGGGGTCTACGAGCAGTACTTC.

The V call is TRBV13, the J call TRBJ2-3; 10 nucleotides line up with TRBD2. Germline V gene lookup returns CDR1 PRHDT and CDR2 FYEKMQ (reference sequence). The trim removed 1 base at V and 2 bases at J, leaving 3 bases unmatched. There are 16 residues in the CDR3. This CDR3 is CASSLDSGGTTDTQYF. CDR3 DNA sequence: TGTGCCAGCAGCTTAGATAGCGGGGGGACCACAGATACGCAGTATTTT.

The table lists this clone with a count of one. The chain links TRBV9 to TRBJ2-2; D possibly corresponds to TRBD1 (5 bases). The V and J ends lost 3 bases and 1 base respectively, with 7 bases between them. The CDR3 is made up of 14 amino acids. The germline CDR1 and CDR2 sequences are SGDLS and YYNGEE. CDR3 in amino acids: CASSATVNTGELFF. The CDR3 DNA is TGTGCCAGCAGCGCGACAGTGAACACCGGGGAGCTGTTTTTT. The whole variable domain, remainder taken from reference TRBV9 and TRBJ2-2, is DSGVTQTPKHLITATGQRVTLRCSPRSGDLSVYWYQQSLDQGLQFLIQYYNGEERAKGNILERFSAQQFPDLHSELNLSSLELGDSALYFCASSATVNTGELFFGEGSRLTVL.

This chain uses TRBV12-3 or TRBV12-4 with TRBJ2-1; 13 positions agree with TRBD2. The CDR3 contains 11 residues. The junction had 3 bases not matched to a gene; V was cut back by 10 bases and J by 12 bases. CDR3 sequence reads: CATRTSGGQFF. The CDR3 DNA sequence: TGTGCCACCAGGACTAGCGGGGGGCAGTTCTTC.

The chain links TRBV5-1 to TRBJ1-1; possible D gene TRBD1, 6 bases. Trimming cost V 0 bases and J 0 bases, with 9 bases left between them. The CDR3 consists of 15 residues. Germline V gene sequence: CDR1 SGHRS, CDR2 YFSETQ. The chain's CDR3 is CASSLEGHLNTEAFF. DNA for the CDR3: TGCGCCAGCAGCTTGGAGGGACACCTGAACACTGAAGCTTTCTTT. Full variable domain (remainder filled in from reference TRBV5-1 and TRBJ1-1): KAGVTQTPRYLIKTRGQQVTLSCSPISGHRSVSWYQQTPGQGLQFLFEYFSETQRNKGNFPGRFSGRQFSNSRSEMNVSTLELGDSALYLCASSLEGHLNTEAFFGQGTRLTVV.

The chain has TRBV10-3 and TRBJ2-3; maybe TRBD2 (7 bases). Between the trimmed V and J ends, which lost 6 bases and 2 bases, there was a span of 12 bases. The germline gives CDR1 ENHRY, CDR2 SYGVKD. This CDR3 comprises 14 residues. CDR3 coding DNA: TGTGCCATCAGAGGGGGGGCCCTCACAGATACGCAGTATTTT. Its translation: CAIRGGALTDTQYF.

The chain recombines TRBV11-2 with TRBJ2-5; D ambiguous. The CDR3 totals 11 residues. V dropped 6 bases and J dropped 5 bases, with 7 bases sitting between them. Germline V gene sequence: CDR1 SGHAT, CDR2 FQNNGV. CDR3 amino acids: CASSLTETQYF. As DNA, the CDR3 is TGTGCCAGCAGTCTAACGGAGACCCAGTACTTC.

In DNA, the CDR3 is TGTGCCAGCAGCTTTTCAGGGGGTTCAGAGACCCAGTACTTC. It encodes CASSFSGGSETQYF. V usage is TRBV7-3 and J usage is TRBJ2-5, with 7 bases that match TRBD1. CDR3 length equals 14 residues. The V gene's germline CDR1 is SGHTA and CDR2 FQGTGA. Trimming took 3 bases from V and 4 from J; bases not matched to a gene: 5.

The rearrangement links TRBV11-2 to TRBJ2-7; 8 nucleotides line up with TRBD2. In germline, CDR1 is SGHAT, CDR2 FQNNGV. The CDR3 has 14 residues. Losses at the gene ends were 3 bases for V and 5 bases for J; bases not matched to a gene: 6. In nucleotides, the CDR3 is TGTGCCAGCAGCTTGATTAGCGGGGTCGACGAGCAGTACTTC. Encoded protein: CASSLISGVDEQYF.

This chain links TRBV24-1 with TRBJ2-3; possibly TRBD1 for D (8 bases). From germline, CDR1 is KGHDR and CDR2 SFDVKD. Trimming pared 5 bases from V and 5 bases from J, leaving 31 bases between. The CDR3 is made up of 20 amino acids. DNA for the CDR3: TGTGCCACCAGTGGCCCTCAGGGGTTACAGGGGGACTATCGCGGAGATACGCAGTATTTT. This codes for CATSGPQGLQGDYRGDTQYF.

The chain uses TRBV18 and TRBJ1-2; 9 bases align to TRBD1. Germline V CDR1 and CDR2: KGHSH, LQKENI. The CDR3 length is 15 residues. Trimming cost V 4 bases and J 8 bases; bases outside gene matches: 11. The CDR3 here is CASSLNPGQGYGYTF. CDR3 nucleotide sequence: TGTGCCAGCTCACTAAATCCGGGACAGGGATACGGCTACACCTTC.

A few counts support this clone. V usage is TRBV6-6 and J usage is TRBJ1-6; tentatively, D is TRBD1 (6 bases). Germline V gene data show CDR1 as MNHNY and CDR2 as SVGAGI (reference sequence). The CDR3 length is 16 residues. Trimming took off 0 bases at V and 8 bases at J, with 14 bases between the two ends. The CDR3 loop reads CASSYSFPDSHSPLHF. The CDR3 bases are TGTGCCAGCAGTTACTCGTTTCCGGACAGTCATTCACCCCTCCACTTT.

There are a few counts of this clone. The V and J genes are TRBV11-2 and TRBJ2-7, with TRBD2 identical over 8 bases. CDR1 is SGHAT, CDR2 FQNNGV, per germline. Trimming cost V 3 bases and J 1 base; bases outside gene matches: 2. This CDR3 has 14 amino acids. CDR3 DNA sequence: TGTGCCAGCAGCTTTGGGACTAGGTCCTACGAGCAGTACTTC. This encodes CASSFGTRSYEQYF. The full variable domain, completed using reference TRBV11-2 and TRBJ2-7, is EAGVAQSPRYKIIEKRQSVAFWCNPISGHATLYWYQQILGQGPKLLIQFQNNGVVDDSQLPKDRFSAERLKGVDSTLKIQPAKLEDSAVYLCASSFGTRSYEQYFGPGTRLTVT.

CDR3 loop: CARGEGTFQQETQYF. The DNA of the CDR3 is TGTGCCAGAGGGGAGGGGACATTTCAACAAGAGACCCAGTACTTC. The chain links TRBV6-6 to TRBJ2-5; D is possibly TRBD2 (7 bases). Trimming stripped 9 bases from V and 2 bases from J, with 19 bases between. The CDR3 runs 15 residues. Germline assignment: CDR1 MNHNY and CDR2 SVGAGI (reference sequence).

The genes are TRBV5-4 and TRBJ1-6, with TRBD1 matching over 9 bases. The CDR3 spans 16 residues. V lost 0 bases, J lost 8 bases, and 6 bases stayed unmatched. Germline values: CDR1 SGHNT, CDR2 YYREEE (reference sequence). The CDR3 spells CASSLGGGQGYSPLHF. CDR3 DNA: TGTGCCAGCAGCTTGGGCGGGGGACAGGGCTATTCACCCCTCCACTTT.

The V gene is TRBV6-6, the J gene TRBJ1-1; 8 positions agree with TRBD1. Germline V lookup: CDR1 MNHNY, CDR2 SVGAGI (reference sequence). Germline trimming cut 10 bases from V and 2 bases from J; bases unmatched to any gene: 12. This CDR3 is built from 15 residues. The CDR3 sequence is CATQRGQGANTEAFF. The CDR3 DNA reads as TGTGCCACCCAACGGGGCCAGGGGGCAAACACTGAAGCTTTCTTT.

V gene TRBV28 combines with J gene TRBJ1-2, with 11 positions matching TRBD1. Germline V CDR1 and CDR2: MDHEN, SYDVKM. The junction had 9 bases not matched to a gene; V was cut back by 6 bases and J by 3 bases. This CDR3 is built from 16 residues. The CDR3 sequence is CASSLSGTGGHYGYTF. In DNA, the CDR3 is TGTGCCAGCAGCCTGTCTGGGACAGGGGGTCACTATGGCTACACCTTC.

The chain links TRBV12-3 or TRBV12-4 to TRBJ2-3, with TRBD1 as a possible D gene (6 bases). Trimming removed 6 bases from V and 2 bases from J, with 6 bases in between. CDR3 length: 12 residues. In DNA form, the CDR3 reads TGTGCCAGCAGGGGGGCCACAGATACGCAGTATTTT. This codes for CASRGATDTQYF.

This sequence joins TRBV11-2 and TRBJ2-5; tentatively, D is TRBD2 (7 bases). The CDR3 totals 14 residues. V was clipped by 6 bases and J by 9 bases, with 20 bases between them. Per the germline V gene, CDR1 is SGHAT and CDR2 is FQNNGV. The chain's CDR3 is CASRPPLGRGAQYF. In DNA form, the CDR3 reads TGTGCCAGCAGACCGCCGTTGGGGAGGGGGGCCCAGTACTTC.

The genes are TRBV29-1 and TRBJ2-1; perhaps TRBD1 as D (6 bases). Germline V gene lookup returns CDR1 SQVTM and CDR2 ANQGSEA. This CDR3 is 15 amino acids long. V lost 7 bases and J 9 bases, leaving 25 bases between the germline ends. CDR3 loop: CSAATGTSRAGEQFF. The DNA of the CDR3 is TGCAGCGCCGCTACCGGGACATCTAGGGCGGGTGAGCAGTTCTTC.

The chain links TRBV7-2 to TRBJ2-7, with 10 bases that match TRBD2. The CDR3 runs 15 residues. Per germline, CDR1 SGHTA and CDR2 FQGNSA. The junction had 8 bases not matched to a gene; V was cut back by 6 bases and J by 3 bases. The CDR3: CASRPGGTSVYEQYF. The CDR3 bases are TGTGCCAGCAGACCAGGGGGGACTAGCGTCTACGAGCAGTACTTC.